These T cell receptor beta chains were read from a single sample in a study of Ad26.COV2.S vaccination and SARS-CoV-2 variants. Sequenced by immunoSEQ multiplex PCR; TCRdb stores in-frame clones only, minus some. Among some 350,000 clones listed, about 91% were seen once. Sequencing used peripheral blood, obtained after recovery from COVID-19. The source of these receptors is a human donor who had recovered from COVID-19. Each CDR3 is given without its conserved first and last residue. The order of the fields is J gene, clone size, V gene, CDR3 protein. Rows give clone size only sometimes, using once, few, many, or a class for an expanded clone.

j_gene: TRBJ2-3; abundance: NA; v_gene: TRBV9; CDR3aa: ASSVTGGNSADTQY
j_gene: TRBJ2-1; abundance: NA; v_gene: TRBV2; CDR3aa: ASSKKTSGSQDEQF
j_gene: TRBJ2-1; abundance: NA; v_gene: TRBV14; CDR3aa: ASSPPLGFSYNEQF
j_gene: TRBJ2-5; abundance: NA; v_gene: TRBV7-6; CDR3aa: ASSIQETQY
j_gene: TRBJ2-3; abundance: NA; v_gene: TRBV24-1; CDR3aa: ATSDPSTDTQY
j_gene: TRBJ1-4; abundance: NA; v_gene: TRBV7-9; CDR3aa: ASSLASMAGANEKLF
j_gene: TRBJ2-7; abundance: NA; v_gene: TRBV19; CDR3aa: ASSIQANEQY
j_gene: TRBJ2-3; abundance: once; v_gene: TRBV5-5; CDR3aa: ASSPQGQSTDTQY
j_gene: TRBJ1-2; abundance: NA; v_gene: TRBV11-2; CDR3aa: ASSLEAGGNRFNYGYT
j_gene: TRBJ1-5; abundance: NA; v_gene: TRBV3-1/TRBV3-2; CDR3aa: ASSQVPEQPQH
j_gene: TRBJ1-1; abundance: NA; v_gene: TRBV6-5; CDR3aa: ASSYRQAVNTEAF
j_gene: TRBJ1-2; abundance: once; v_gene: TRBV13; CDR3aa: ASSLVAGTDYGYT
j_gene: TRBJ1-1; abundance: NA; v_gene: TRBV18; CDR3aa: ASSYKAGTEAF
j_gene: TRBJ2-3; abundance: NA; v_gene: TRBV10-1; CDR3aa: ASSTCRAVSSTDTQY
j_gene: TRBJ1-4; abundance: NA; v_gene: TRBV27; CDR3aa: ASSSPPIQKLF
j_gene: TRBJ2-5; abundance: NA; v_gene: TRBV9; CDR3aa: ASSVGLGQETQY
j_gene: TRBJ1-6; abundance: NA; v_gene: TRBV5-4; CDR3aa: ASSLEQGNYNSPLH
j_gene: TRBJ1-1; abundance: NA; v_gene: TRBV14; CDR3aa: ASRETANTEAF
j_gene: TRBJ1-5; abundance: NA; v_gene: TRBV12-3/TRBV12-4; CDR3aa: ASSFGGHQPQH
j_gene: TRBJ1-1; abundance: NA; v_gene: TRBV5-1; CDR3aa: ASSLTGQGEMNTEAF
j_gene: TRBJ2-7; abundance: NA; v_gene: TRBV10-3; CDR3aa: ATYPGTGFSEQY
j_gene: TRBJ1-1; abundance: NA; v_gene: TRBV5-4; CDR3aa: ASTLWGPANTEAF
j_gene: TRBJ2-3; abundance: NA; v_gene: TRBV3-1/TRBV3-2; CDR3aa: ASSPRGGYRGGSQY
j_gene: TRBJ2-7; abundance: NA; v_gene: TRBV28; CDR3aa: ASSLVALHSYEQY
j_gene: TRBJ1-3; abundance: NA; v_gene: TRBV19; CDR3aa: ASSISRGGGNTIY
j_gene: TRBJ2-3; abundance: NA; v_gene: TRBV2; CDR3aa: VSGASGGVSWAQY
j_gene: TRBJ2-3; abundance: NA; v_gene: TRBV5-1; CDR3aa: ASSPVPGGSTDTQY
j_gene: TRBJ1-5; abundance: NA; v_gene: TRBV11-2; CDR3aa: ASSSGQNNQPQH
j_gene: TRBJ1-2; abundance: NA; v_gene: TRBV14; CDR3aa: ASSQYFGEGNYGYT
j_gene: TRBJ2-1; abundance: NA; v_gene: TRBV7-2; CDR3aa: ASSIQTSVHNEQF
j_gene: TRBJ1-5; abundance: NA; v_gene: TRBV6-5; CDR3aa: ASSYRASNQPQH
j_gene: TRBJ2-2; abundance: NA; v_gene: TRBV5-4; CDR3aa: ASSSYRGPNTGELF
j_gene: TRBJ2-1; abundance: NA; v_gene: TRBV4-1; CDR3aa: ASSPGILDDEQF
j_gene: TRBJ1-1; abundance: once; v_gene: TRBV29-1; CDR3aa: SASGTGNTEAF
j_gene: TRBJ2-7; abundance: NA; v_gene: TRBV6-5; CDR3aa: ASRDWAEQY
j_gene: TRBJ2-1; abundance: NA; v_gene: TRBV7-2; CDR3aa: ASSTDRGVNNEQF
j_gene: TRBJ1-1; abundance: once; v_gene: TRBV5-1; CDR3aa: ASSLEGQLNTEAF
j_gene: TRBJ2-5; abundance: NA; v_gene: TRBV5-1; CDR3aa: ASSLVRAGRQTQY
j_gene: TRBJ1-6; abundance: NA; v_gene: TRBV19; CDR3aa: ASSIGGQGDHSPLH
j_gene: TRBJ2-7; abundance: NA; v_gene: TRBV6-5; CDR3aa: ASRSGQGASYEQY
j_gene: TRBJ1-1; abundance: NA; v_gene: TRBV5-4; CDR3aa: ASSPQGLNTEAF
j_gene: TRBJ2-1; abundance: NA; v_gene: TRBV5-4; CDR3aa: ASSLAGGAWNNEQF